The 18 T cell receptor beta chains listed next were all sequenced from one sample in a study of response to subunit inactivated influenza vaccine. MiXCR was run by TCRdb on the RT-PCR reads, yielding one entry per CDR3 protein. The sample has approximately 310,000 distinct CDR3 sequences, around a fifth seen once; the top ten hold about a tenth. The source material was PBMCs from blood, sampled 21 months after vaccination. All receptors come from a man in his fifties or sixties who received an inactivated influenza vaccine.

V usage is TRBV4-2 and J usage is TRBJ2-7; a weak D match, TRBD1 (5 bases). Germline lookup yields CDR1 LGHNA and CDR2 YNFKEQ. V dropped 0 bases and J dropped 4 bases, with 10 bases sitting between them. This CDR3 is 14 amino acids long. The CDR3 sequence is CASSQDQAGYEQYF. DNA for the CDR3: TGTGCCAGCAGCCAAGATCAGGCAGGGTACGAGCAGTACTTC.

This chain links TRBV21-1 with TRBJ1-3. TRBV21-1 is a pseudogene segment. CDR3 length: 15 residues. The CDR3 protein is CASSKGNGICYTIYF. The CDR3 nucleotides are TGTGCCAGCAGCAAAGGGAACGGCATTTGTTACACCATATATTTT.

The V call is TRBV6-5, the J call TRBJ1-2; D is uncertain. The ends were cut back, 4 bases at V and 4 bases at J, with 7 bases in the middle. CDR1 and CDR2 from the germline V gene are MNHEY and SVGAGI. CDR3 size: 12 residues. The CDR3 is CASSSFIYGYTF. The CDR3 DNA reads TGTGCCAGCAGTTCCTTCATCTATGGCTACACCTTC.

The rearrangement joins TRBV6-4 to TRBJ2-1; 8 nucleotides match TRBD2. CDR1 and CDR2 (germline): MRHNA, SNTAGT. The CDR3 is made up of 15 amino acids. V lost 3 bases and J lost 3; bases outside the gene matches: 4. The CDR3 nucleotides read TGTGCCAGCAGTGAGGCCGGGACTAGCTACAATGAGCAGTTCTTC. Translated: CASSEAGTSYNEQFF.

The CDR3 here is CSVGGSGVGELFF. The CDR3, as DNA: TGCAGCGTTGGAGGCTCGGGGGTAGGGGAGCTGTTTTTT. The chain is built from TRBV29-1 and TRBJ2-2, with D tentatively TRBD2 (6 bases). CDR1 is SQVTM and CDR2 is ANQGSEA in the germline V gene. Trimming took off 4 bases at V and 8 bases at J, with 14 bases between the two ends. CDR3 length: 13 amino acids.

Only a few counts were recorded for this clonotype. The CDR3 nucleotides are TGTGCCAGCAGTTGGGCGGGGGAGCTGTTTTTT. It yields the protein CASSWAGELFF. The chain has TRBV12-3 or TRBV12-4 and TRBJ2-2; D unclear. The ends were cut back, 4 bases at V and 8 bases at J, with 5 bases in the middle. There are 11 residues in the CDR3.

This clonotype came up a few times. The chain combines TRBV7-2 with TRBJ2-2; TRBD2 matches 7 bases. Germline values: CDR1 SGHTA, CDR2 FQGNSA. The CDR3 consists of 14 residues. The V and J ends lost 11 bases and 6 bases, in that order; junction bases with no gene match: 12. The CDR3 nucleotides read TGTGCCGGGGAGCGGGAAATGGTTCCCGGGGAGCTGTTTTTT. Amino acids: CAGEREMVPGELFF.

This clonotype was counted a few times. The chain links TRBV2 to TRBJ2-1; D not certain. Germline V CDR1 and CDR2: SNHLY, FYNNEI. The CDR3 covers 15 residues. The ends were cut back, 10 bases at V and 0 bases at J, with 16 bases in the middle. The CDR3 sequence: CATRTRSASYNEQFF. The CDR3 nucleotides are TGTGCCACCAGGACCAGGAGCGCCTCCTACAATGAGCAGTTCTTC.

V usage is TRBV20-1 and J usage is TRBJ1-6; 7 bases fit TRBD1. This CDR3 spans 22 amino acids. Germline V gene lookup returns CDR1 DFQATT and CDR2 SNEGSKA (reference sequence). Trimming removed 0 bases from V and 7 bases from J; junction bases left unmatched: 27. The CDR3 region has the DNA TGCAGTGCTAGAGATCAACGGGACAGCGCCAGGTTAGGGAAAGGGGGGAATTCACCCCTCCACTTT. It specifies CSARDQRDSARLGKGGNSPLHF.

The J gene is TRBJ2-1, the V gene TRBV3-1, with 7 bases lining up with TRBD2. Germline values: CDR1 LGHDT, CDR2 YNNKEL (reference sequence). The CDR3 is 14 amino acids. V lost 3 bases and J lost 8; bases outside the gene matches: 7. The CDR3 loop is CASSQGMGRDEQFF. In DNA form, the CDR3 reads TGTGCCAGCAGCCAGGGGATGGGGAGGGATGAGCAGTTCTTC.

The chain couples TRBV5-4 to TRBJ2-1; weak D call: TRBD1 (6 bases). The V end was cut by 4 bases, the J end by 9 bases, with 20 bases between. Germline loops: CDR1 SGHNT, CDR2 YYREEE (reference sequence). CDR3 length: 15 residues. In nucleotides, the CDR3 is TGTGCCAGCAGCGCGGTGTCCCTACAGGGTGGTGAGCAGTTCTTC. Amino acids: CASSAVSLQGGEQFF.

This clonotype was seen a single time. This sequence joins TRBV11-2 and TRBJ2-1; TRBD1 is a possible D gene (5 bases). Germline CDR1 and CDR2: SGHAT and FQNNGV. CDR3 size: 15 residues. The V end was cut by 5 bases, the J end by 5 bases, with 16 bases between. CDR3 DNA sequence: TGTGCCAGCAGCCCCACCAGGGTTGTCAACAATGAGCAGTTCTTC. This encodes CASSPTRVVNNEQFF.

A few counts support this clonotype. The V and J genes are TRBV7-9 and TRBJ2-2; no definite D call. V lost 1 base and J lost 0, with 6 bases in between. The CDR3 spans 15 residues. Looked up from germline, CDR1 is SEHNR and CDR2 is FQNEAQ (reference sequence). The CDR3 DNA follows: TGTGCCAGCAGCTTAGGTGCCCCGAACACCGGGGAGCTGTTTTTT. Protein sequence: CASSLGAPNTGELFF.

This clonotype has ten or more counts. This sequence joins TRBV5-1 and TRBJ2-7; TRBD2 agrees at 13 bases. The germline gives CDR1 SGHRS, CDR2 YFSETQ. This CDR3 comprises 18 residues. The V and J ends lost 1 base and 4 bases, in that order; junction bases with no gene match: 11. CDR3 region: CASSLRAGLAGVTYEQYF. The CDR3 DNA is TGCGCCAGCAGCTTGAGGGCCGGACTAGCGGGAGTTACGTACGAGCAGTACTTC.

The V and J genes are TRBV27 and TRBJ1-6; the D gene is possibly TRBD1 (6 bases). Trimming shortened V by 5 bases and J by 7 bases, and 15 bases separated the two germline ends. This CDR3 spans 15 amino acids. Germline lookup yields CDR1 MNHEY and CDR2 SMNVEV (reference sequence). The CDR3 loop is CASSLWTALNSPLHF. The CDR3 DNA reads as TGTGCCAGCAGTCTCTGGACAGCTCTAAATTCACCCCTCCACTTT.

There are a few counts of this clonotype. The chain carries TRBV20-1 and TRBJ1-6, with D hard to call. Germline V gives CDR1 DFQATT, CDR2 SNEGSKA (reference sequence). Deletions cut 3 bases from V and 0 bases from J, with 6 bases between. The CDR3 covers 14 residues. The CDR3 DNA reads TGCAGTGCTAGTCAGAGCTCCTATAATTCACCCCTCCACTTT. Translation: CSASQSSYNSPLHF.

The sample holds many counts of this clonotype. This chain joins TRBV10-3 and TRBJ2-3, with TRBD1 identical over 9 bases. In germline, CDR1 is ENHRY, CDR2 SYGVKD. V lost 3 bases and J lost 3; bases outside the gene matches: 10. The CDR3 has 17 residues. The CDR3 loop is CAISDPQGGQGTDTQYF. CDR3 coding DNA: TGTGCCATCAGTGATCCCCAAGGGGGACAGGGAACAGATACGCAGTATTTT.

This clonotype was detected only a few times. This chain uses TRBV20-1 with TRBJ1-5; 8 bases are a match to TRBD1. The junction had 14 bases not matched to a gene; V was cut back by 3 bases and J by 4 bases. The CDR3 totals 17 residues. Germline-derived CDR1 and CDR2 are DFQATT and SNEGSKA (reference sequence). CDR3 coding DNA: TGCAGTGCTAGGAGGGCAGGGGGCCAAGCCAGAAATCAGCCCCAGCATTTT. It is translated as CSARRAGGQARNQPQHF.